A selection of T cell receptor beta chains follows, all from one sample in a study of CD8 T cells in Susac syndrome. TCRdb ran MiXCR on the immunoSEQ multiplex PCR reads and lists one entry per CDR3 protein. The repertoire holds 160,000 or so distinct CDR3 sequences, with 85% to 95% as singletons. The sample taken for sequencing was CD4+ T cells from PBMCs. Source of these receptors: a human donor with Susac syndrome. Both conserved end residues are part of each CDR3. Clone sizes are given selectively: once, few, many, or a class where the clone is expanded.

-,TRBV9,CASSAPPGGAGETQYF
-,TRBV29-1,CSVGDRTSNYGYTF
-,TRBV6-6,CASGGGQSNIQYF
-,TRBV4-2,CASSQDRGPYEQYF
-,TRBV29-1,CSVDRGADTQYF
-,TRBV20-1,CSAYRPYEQYF
few,TRBV9,CASSVGTGNTEAFF
few,TRBV7-2,CASSLRGVNEQFF
-,TRBV5-1,CASSLISTGAYNEQFF
once,TRBV7-2,CASRETSGSSYEQYF
-,TRBV12-3/TRBV12-4,CASRRGLSTDTQYF
-,TRBV3-1,CASSQEDRAKGYTF
-,TRBV7-3,CASSLAQGDTGELFF
-,TRBV7-2,CASSWGGQPQHF
-,TRBV9,CASSRQGGNEQFF
-,TRBV20-1,CSAISPGQGSPLHF
-,TRBV6-6,CASSMGDSFYTDTQYF
-,TRBV19,CASSVTGTSGANVLTF
-,TRBV2,CASSERDRVTYEQYF
once,TRBV7-8,CASSLLSGGRIETQYF
once,TRBV5-1,CASSKAQASYEQYF
-,TRBV20-1,CSAQMEGEEQYF
-,TRBV20-1,CSARDESRPNSPLHF
-,TRBV20-1,CSAGTGDLNYGYTF
-,TRBV20-1,CSAPGTGGYEQFF
-,TRBV9,CASSVEGGNQPQHF
-,TRBV30,CAWSVRTGEQFF
-,TRBV29-1,CSVDGRSSYNEQFF
-,TRBV7-6,CASSGGREAFF
-,TRBV12-3/TRBV12-4,CASSRTAGNTIYF
-,TRBV5-1,CASSWGTGNQPQHF
-,TRBV18,CASSHAWGQPQHF
-,TRBV4-2,CASSQDMKGAAGANVLTF
-,TRBV28,CASSFRTGQDNGYTF
-,TRBV20-1,CSARSRGRTEAFF
-,TRBV29-1,CSVAQGAHNEQFF
-,TRBV30,CAWSVFSISDTQYF
-,TRBV4-3,CASSHRTGGHGYTF
-,TRBV30,CAWRLTDGPLHF
few,TRBV15,CATSRDSGSLAETQYF
once,TRBV5-1,CASSHGRLAAGELFF
-,TRBV29-1,CSVAPGGAGETQYF
-,TRBV4-3,CASSQAKGAGSSPSGNTIYF
few,TRBV6-1,CASSPHEVDNEQFF
-,TRBV30,CAWSPGGGEQYF
-,TRBV20-1,CSASRGNNEQYF
-,TRBV20-1,CIARDNDGYTF
-,TRBV29-1,CSAMTENTEAFF
-,TRBV6-1,CASAGVKDGYTF
-,TRBV7-2,CASSAGTGPYEQYF
-,TRBV2,CASSEALGPNTEAFF
-,TRBV19,CASSIRAGDTQYF
-,TRBV27,CASRASGANVLTF
-,TRBV7-6,CASSQLAGANVLTF
-,TRBV7-3,CASSETSGGNYNEQFF
-,TRBV10-3,CAISDVTGMSYEQYF
-,TRBV10-3,CAISAGRGRIQETQYF
few,TRBV4-1,CASSQDGGAYSEQYF
-,TRBV25-1,CASSETGGWGYTF